This T cell receptor (beta chain) comes out of a study of T-cell reconstitution after alpha-beta-depleted transplantation in children. General study results and limits: The study traced high day-60 TCRbeta diversity in some patients to surviving recipient T cells and thymic progenitors.

Germline values: CDR1 DFQATT, CDR2 SNEGSKA (reference sequence). This CDR3 comprises 15 residues. This clonotype was recorded many times. Antigen specificity is unknown. Its ends do not fully match the called genes, so a read error is possible. A TCRbeta library incorporating unique molecular identifiers was prepared. TCRdb redid the calling of the PCR reads with MiXCR, one entry per CDR3 protein. The sample includes about 200,000 distinct CDR3 sequences, approximately 7% of them seen just once. This sequence originates from a boy between 2 and 10 years old with acute lymphoblastic leukemia, due to receive a stem cell transplant. Specimen: PBMCs, collected before TCRalphabeta/CD19-depleted stem cell transplant. The J gene is TRBJ2-3, the V gene TRBV20-1; D perhaps matches TRBD1 (7 bases). The CDR3, as DNA: TGCAGTACTAGCCGAGCAGGGGGGTCCACAGATACGCAGTATTTT. Protein sequence: CSTSRAGGSTDTQYF.